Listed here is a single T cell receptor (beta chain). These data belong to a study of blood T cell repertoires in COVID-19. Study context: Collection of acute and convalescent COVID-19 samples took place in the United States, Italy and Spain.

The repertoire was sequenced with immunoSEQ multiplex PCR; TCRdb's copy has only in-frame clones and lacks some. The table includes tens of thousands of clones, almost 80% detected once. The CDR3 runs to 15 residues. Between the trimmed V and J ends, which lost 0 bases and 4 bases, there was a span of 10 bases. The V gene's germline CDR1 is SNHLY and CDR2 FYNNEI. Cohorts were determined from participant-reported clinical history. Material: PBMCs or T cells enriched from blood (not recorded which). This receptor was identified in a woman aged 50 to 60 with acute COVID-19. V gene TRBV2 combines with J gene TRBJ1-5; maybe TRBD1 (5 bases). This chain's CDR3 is CASSEALSGNQPQHF. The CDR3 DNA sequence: TGTGCCAGCAGTGAAGCGCTTTCAGGGAATCAGCCCCAGCATTTT.